A selection of T cell receptor beta chains follows, all from one sample in a study of T cells in Graves' hyperthyroidism and ophthalmopathy. Via MiXCR, TCRdb re-called the multiplex PCR reads, giving one row per CDR3 protein. The profile shows approximately 700,000 distinct CDR3 sequences, 16% of them singletons. Sequences were obtained from blood. Receptor source: a man aged 18 to 30 with Graves' hyperthyroidism. CDR3s include the opening cysteine and the closing phenylalanine or tryptophan. The order of the fields is J gene, D gene, V gene, clone size, CDR3 DNA, CDR3 protein. The D gene is left open where the match is weak. Clone size is not always given. Where it is, it says once, few, many or a class for expanded clones.

j_call: TRBJ2-6
d_call: -
v_call: TRBV6-1
clone_size: few
cdr3_nt: TGTGCCAGCAGCGAGACAAGGGCCAACGTCCTGACTTTC
cdr3_aa: CASSETRANVLTF

j_call: TRBJ1-4
d_call: -
v_call: TRBV29-1
clone_size: few
cdr3_nt: TGCAGCGTTCGACCCGGGGCCTCGAATGAAAAACTGTTTTTT
cdr3_aa: CSVRPGASNEKLFF

j_call: TRBJ2-1
d_call: TRBD1
v_call: TRBV19
clone_size: few
cdr3_nt: TGTGCCAGTAGTACAAGGGGACAGAAAGATGAGCAGTTCTTC
cdr3_aa: CASSTRGQKDEQFF

j_call: TRBJ1-5
d_call: -
v_call: TRBV5-5
clone_size: -
cdr3_nt: TGTGCCAGCAGCTTGGGATTGGGGGGAGGGAGCAATCAGCCCCAGCATTTT
cdr3_aa: CASSLGLGGGSNQPQHF

j_call: TRBJ1-2
d_call: TRBD1
v_call: TRBV27
clone_size: many
cdr3_nt: TGTGCCAGCCACCGGACAGGGCACTATGGCTACACCTTC
cdr3_aa: CASHRTGHYGYTF

j_call: TRBJ2-7
d_call: -
v_call: TRBV6-1
clone_size: few
cdr3_nt: TGTGCCAGCAGTGAATCTCACGGGGGCAACTACGAGCAGTACTTC
cdr3_aa: CASSESHGGNYEQYF

j_call: TRBJ2-1
d_call: -
v_call: TRBV11-1
clone_size: many
cdr3_nt: TGTGCCAGCAGCTTTGCTATATACAATGAGCAGTTCTTC
cdr3_aa: CASSFAIYNEQFF

j_call: TRBJ2-1
d_call: TRBD2
v_call: TRBV20-1
clone_size: many
cdr3_nt: TGCAGTGCTTTAGCGGGACATGAGCAGTTCTTC
cdr3_aa: CSALAGHEQFF

j_call: TRBJ2-7
d_call: -
v_call: TRBV20-1
clone_size: many
cdr3_nt: TGCAGTGCTACTGGCCGCTACGAGCAGTACTTC
cdr3_aa: CSATGRYEQYF

j_call: TRBJ2-1
d_call: TRBD1
v_call: TRBV27
clone_size: many
cdr3_nt: TGTGCCAGCAGTTTAGACAGGGGAGACTACAATGAGCAGTTCTTC
cdr3_aa: CASSLDRGDYNEQFF

j_call: TRBJ2-7
d_call: TRBD1
v_call: TRBV28
clone_size: many
cdr3_nt: TGTGCCAGCGCCGGGGACAGGACATCCTACGAGCAGTACTTC
cdr3_aa: CASAGDRTSYEQYF

j_call: TRBJ1-1
d_call: -
v_call: TRBV10-2
clone_size: many
cdr3_nt: TGCGCCAGCAACCCCGGGAGGAACACTGAAGCTTTCTTT
cdr3_aa: CASNPGRNTEAFF

j_call: TRBJ2-7
d_call: -
v_call: TRBV10-3
clone_size: few
cdr3_nt: TGTGCCATCAGTGAGTCGGGTGTTAACTCCTACGAGCAGTACTTC
cdr3_aa: CAISESGVNSYEQYF

j_call: TRBJ2-3
d_call: TRBD2
v_call: TRBV20-1
clone_size: many
cdr3_nt: TGCAGTGCTAGAGTCGATAGCGGGAAACCGGGTGGGGGTACGCAGTATTTT
cdr3_aa: CSARVDSGKPGGGTQYF

j_call: TRBJ2-3
d_call: -
v_call: TRBV5-1
clone_size: few
cdr3_nt: TGCGCCAGCAGAATTCCTAGCGGCACAGATACGCAGTATTTT
cdr3_aa: CASRIPSGTDTQYF

j_call: TRBJ1-1
d_call: TRBD1
v_call: TRBV18
clone_size: many
cdr3_nt: TGTGCCAGCTCACCTCGGACAGGCGAAGCTTTCTTT
cdr3_aa: CASSPRTGEAFF

j_call: TRBJ2-2
d_call: TRBD2
v_call: TRBV29-1
clone_size: many
cdr3_nt: TGCAGCGTTGAATGGTCCGGGGGGAGAACCGGGGAGCTGTTTTTT
cdr3_aa: CSVEWSGGRTGELFF

j_call: TRBJ2-2
d_call: -
v_call: TRBV29-1
clone_size: -
cdr3_nt: TGCAGCGTTAAGGGACACCCGAACACCGGGGAGCTGTTTTTT
cdr3_aa: CSVKGHPNTGELFF

j_call: TRBJ1-2
d_call: -
v_call: TRBV30
clone_size: -
cdr3_nt: TGTGCCAGGAGCTTGAGGTCCAACTATGGCTACACCTTC
cdr3_aa: CARSLRSNYGYTF

j_call: TRBJ2-7
d_call: TRBD1
v_call: TRBV29-1
clone_size: many
cdr3_nt: TGCAGCGTCTCAGTCGGACAGGTCGGCGGCGAGCAGTACTTC
cdr3_aa: CSVSVGQVGGEQYF

j_call: TRBJ2-2
d_call: TRBD1
v_call: TRBV12-3/TRBV12-4
clone_size: many
cdr3_nt: TGTGCCAGCAGTTTAGGAGGGGGCAGTACCGGGGAGCTGTTTTTT
cdr3_aa: CASSLGGGSTGELFF

j_call: TRBJ2-1
d_call: TRBD2
v_call: TRBV13
clone_size: -
cdr3_nt: TGTGCCAGCAGCCGAAGGGGAGGGTTAGGGAATGAGCAGTTCTTC
cdr3_aa: CASSRRGGLGNEQFF

j_call: TRBJ2-5
d_call: -
v_call: TRBV12-3/TRBV12-4
clone_size: many
cdr3_nt: TGTGCCAGCAGAAAAAGATCGGGAGTAGGGACCCAGTACTTC
cdr3_aa: CASRKRSGVGTQYF

j_call: TRBJ2-1
d_call: -
v_call: TRBV4-2
clone_size: few
cdr3_nt: TGTGCCAGCAGCCAAGCATTGTACAATGAGCAGTTCTTC
cdr3_aa: CASSQALYNEQFF

j_call: TRBJ2-3
d_call: -
v_call: TRBV7-3
clone_size: -
cdr3_nt: TGTGCCAGCAGCTTAACCCGAGACTCTACGCAGTATTTT
cdr3_aa: CASSLTRDSTQYF

j_call: TRBJ2-7
d_call: -
v_call: TRBV12-3/TRBV12-4
clone_size: few
cdr3_nt: TGTGCCAGCAGTGTGGGGATTTCAACCTCCTACGAGCAGTACTTC
cdr3_aa: CASSVGISTSYEQYF

j_call: TRBJ2-7
d_call: -
v_call: TRBV6-1
clone_size: -
cdr3_nt: TGTGCCAGCATGGCGCTTACCTACGAGCAGTACTTC
cdr3_aa: CASMALTYEQYF

j_call: TRBJ1-6
d_call: -
v_call: TRBV9
clone_size: -
cdr3_nt: TGTGCCAGCAGCGTAGCCGCGAGGAGATCCTATAATTCACCCCTCCACTTT
cdr3_aa: CASSVAARRSYNSPLHF

j_call: TRBJ2-7
d_call: TRBD1
v_call: TRBV12-3/TRBV12-4
clone_size: many
cdr3_nt: TGTGCCAGCAGCCACCTGGGACAGGGAATCTACGAGCAGTACTTC
cdr3_aa: CASSHLGQGIYEQYF

j_call: TRBJ2-1
d_call: TRBD2
v_call: TRBV5-5
clone_size: -
cdr3_nt: TGTGCCAGCAGCTTAGGACTAGCGAACTACAATGAGCAGTTCTTC
cdr3_aa: CASSLGLANYNEQFF

j_call: TRBJ2-3
d_call: TRBD2
v_call: TRBV4-3
clone_size: -
cdr3_nt: TGCGCCAGCAGCCAAGATGGGACTAGCGGCCGTATCACAGATACGCAGTATTTT
cdr3_aa: CASSQDGTSGRITDTQYF

j_call: TRBJ2-3
d_call: -
v_call: TRBV7-3
clone_size: many
cdr3_nt: TGTGCCAGCAGTCCTAACGCCCTAAGCACAGATACGCAGTATTTT
cdr3_aa: CASSPNALSTDTQYF

j_call: TRBJ2-1
d_call: -
v_call: TRBV3-1
clone_size: -
cdr3_nt: TGTGCCAGCAGCCCGAGGGGGATCTCCTACAATGAGCAGTTCTTC
cdr3_aa: CASSPRGISYNEQFF

j_call: TRBJ2-2
d_call: -
v_call: TRBV28
clone_size: many
cdr3_nt: TGTGCCAGCAGTTTATCTTTCGGGGAGCTGTTTTTT
cdr3_aa: CASSLSFGELFF

j_call: TRBJ2-4
d_call: -
v_call: TRBV28
clone_size: many
cdr3_nt: TGTGCCAGCACCCAACGGCTGGGGAACATTCAGTACTTC
cdr3_aa: CASTQRLGNIQYF

j_call: TRBJ2-1
d_call: TRBD2
v_call: TRBV6-1
clone_size: -
cdr3_nt: TGTGCCAGCATCGCGGGACTAGCTGATGAGCAGTTCTTC
cdr3_aa: CASIAGLADEQFF

j_call: TRBJ2-1
d_call: TRBD2
v_call: TRBV24-1
clone_size: many
cdr3_nt: TGTGCCACCAGTGATACTAGCGGGAGTTACAATGAGCAGTTCTTC
cdr3_aa: CATSDTSGSYNEQFF

j_call: TRBJ2-1
d_call: TRBD2
v_call: TRBV20-1
clone_size: many
cdr3_nt: TGCAGTGCCAACGATGGGACTACCGCCGGGGATGAGCAGTTCTTC
cdr3_aa: CSANDGTTAGDEQFF

j_call: TRBJ1-5
d_call: -
v_call: TRBV28
clone_size: -
cdr3_nt: TGTGCCAGCAGTTTTTACGATAGCAATCAGCCCCAGCATTTT
cdr3_aa: CASSFYDSNQPQHF

j_call: TRBJ1-1
d_call: -
v_call: TRBV30
clone_size: many
cdr3_nt: TGTGCCGGGACCCCTCGGGACACTGAAGCTTTCTTT
cdr3_aa: CAGTPRDTEAFF

j_call: TRBJ2-1
d_call: TRBD2
v_call: TRBV6-1
clone_size: many
cdr3_nt: TGTGCCAGCAGTTATCCGCGGGAGAGCTCCTACAATGAGCAGTTCTTC
cdr3_aa: CASSYPRESSYNEQFF

j_call: TRBJ2-3
d_call: -
v_call: TRBV18
clone_size: -
cdr3_nt: TGTGCCAGCTCACCACCCCCCCCAAGGGATACGCAGTATTTT
cdr3_aa: CASSPPPPRDTQYF

j_call: TRBJ1-2
d_call: TRBD1
v_call: TRBV14
clone_size: few
cdr3_nt: TGTGCCAGCAGCCCTTGGACAGGACTTAACTATGGCTACACCTTC
cdr3_aa: CASSPWTGLNYGYTF

j_call: TRBJ2-7
d_call: -
v_call: TRBV6-4
clone_size: -
cdr3_nt: TGTGCCAGCATGCAGGGGGGAGGTAGTAGAAGAACCTACGAGCAGTACTTC
cdr3_aa: CASMQGGGSRRTYEQYF

j_call: TRBJ2-3
d_call: TRBD1
v_call: TRBV12-3/TRBV12-4
clone_size: many
cdr3_nt: TGTGCCAGCAGGGGTAGGGGACAGACGCAGTATTTT
cdr3_aa: CASRGRGQTQYF

j_call: TRBJ2-1
d_call: -
v_call: TRBV7-3
clone_size: many
cdr3_nt: TGTGCCAGCAGCCCGGGTGGGAGAGGTGAGCAGTTCTTC
cdr3_aa: CASSPGGRGEQFF

j_call: TRBJ2-7
d_call: -
v_call: TRBV6-2/TRBV6-3
clone_size: -
cdr3_nt: TGTGCCAGCAGTTACGAGGATACGGACTACGAGCAGTACTTC
cdr3_aa: CASSYEDTDYEQYF

j_call: TRBJ2-2
d_call: TRBD2
v_call: TRBV6-1
clone_size: few
cdr3_nt: TGTGCCAGCAGGCGCCTAAGGGCGGGAGTGAACACCGGGGAGCTGTTTTTT
cdr3_aa: CASRRLRAGVNTGELFF

j_call: TRBJ2-7
d_call: -
v_call: TRBV14
clone_size: few
cdr3_nt: TGTGCCAGCAGCCGACCTGGACCCTACGAGCAGTACTTC
cdr3_aa: CASSRPGPYEQYF

j_call: TRBJ1-6
d_call: -
v_call: TRBV10-3
clone_size: few
cdr3_nt: TGTGCCATCAGTGAGTCTCCCCCCCCAGGGCTGGGGAATTCACCCCTCCACTTT
cdr3_aa: CAISESPPPGLGNSPLHF